A selection of T cell receptor beta chains follows, all from one sample in a study of T-cell memory formation after mild COVID-19. A single record per CDR3 protein comes from TCRdb applying MiXCR to the 5' RACE reads. The sample lists about 470,000 distinct CDR3 sequences; roughly 18% were seen once. Sequencing was performed on PBMCs or a T cell subset sorted from them (not recorded which). The receptors here all came from an adult woman who had mild COVID-19 (a few samples of this study predate the infection). Cell type and time point are not known. CDR3s include the opening cysteine and the closing phenylalanine or tryptophan. D genes are given only for firm matches. Only some rows state a clone size, as once, few, many or a class for expanded clones.

cdr3_aa: CALSANNNQPQHF
cdr3_nt: TGTGCCCTCTCGGCGAATAACAATCAGCCCCAGCATTTT
clone_size: once
d_call: .
j_call: TRBJ1-5
v_call: TRBV7-9

cdr3_aa: CASSSSLMSGDTDTQYF
cdr3_nt: TGCGCCAGCAGCTCTAGTTTAATGAGCGGAGACACAGATACGCAGTATTTT
clone_size: .
d_call: .
j_call: TRBJ2-3
v_call: TRBV5-1

cdr3_aa: CASSPRGDPSTDTQYF
cdr3_nt: TGTGCCAGCAGTCCCCGAGGGGACCCTAGCACAGATACGCAGTATTTT
clone_size: few
d_call: .
j_call: TRBJ2-3
v_call: TRBV12-3/TRBV12-4

cdr3_aa: CASSFTAPSELFF
cdr3_nt: TGTGCCAGCAGTTTTACGGCCCCTAGCGAACTGTTTTTT
clone_size: few
d_call: .
j_call: TRBJ1-4
v_call: TRBV12-3/TRBV12-4

cdr3_aa: CASSKREGTDNLDYEQYF
cdr3_nt: TGTGCCAGCAGCAAAAGAGAGGGGACAGATAATCTAGACTACGAGCAGTACTTC
clone_size: .
d_call: .
j_call: TRBJ2-7
v_call: TRBV21-1

cdr3_aa: CASSLQAPSGGGTDTQYF
cdr3_nt: TGTGCCAGCAGCTTACAGGCCCCTAGCGGGGGGGGCACAGATACGCAGTATTTT
clone_size: few
d_call: TRBD2
j_call: TRBJ2-3
v_call: TRBV7-8

cdr3_aa: CATSDEQGAEQFF
cdr3_nt: TGTGCCACCAGTGATGAACAGGGTGCCGAGCAGTTCTTC
clone_size: .
d_call: .
j_call: TRBJ2-1
v_call: TRBV24-1

cdr3_aa: CASSFEGAGRNQPQHF
cdr3_nt: TGTGCCAGCAGCTTCGAGGGGGCAGGACGGAATCAGCCCCAGCATTTT
clone_size: .
d_call: TRBD1
j_call: TRBJ1-5
v_call: TRBV7-9

cdr3_aa: CASSLDREKGYTF
cdr3_nt: TGCGCCAGCAGCTTGGACAGGGAAAAGGGCTACACCTTC
clone_size: few
d_call: .
j_call: TRBJ1-2
v_call: TRBV5-1

cdr3_aa: CASSLWRTGLGSEQYF
cdr3_nt: TGTGCCAGCAGTTTATGGAGGACAGGGTTGGGCTCCGAGCAGTACTTC
clone_size: few
d_call: TRBD1
j_call: TRBJ2-7
v_call: TRBV28

cdr3_aa: CSASRLGQGATQPQHF
cdr3_nt: TGCAGTGCTAGTAGATTGGGACAGGGGGCGACTCAGCCCCAGCATTTT
clone_size: .
d_call: TRBD1
j_call: TRBJ1-5
v_call: TRBV20-1

cdr3_aa: CASSPLSGGSTGELFF
cdr3_nt: TGTGCCAGCTCACCACTCAGCGGGGGATCGACCGGGGAGCTGTTTTTT
clone_size: .
d_call: TRBD2
j_call: TRBJ2-2
v_call: TRBV18

cdr3_aa: CASSYLADTQYF
cdr3_nt: TGTGCCAGCAGCTATCTAGCGGATACGCAGTATTTT
clone_size: .
d_call: .
j_call: TRBJ2-3
v_call: TRBV11-2

cdr3_aa: CASSLGSGWAEAFF
cdr3_nt: TGTGCCAGCAGTTTAGGGTCAGGGTGGGCTGAAGCTTTCTTT
clone_size: .
d_call: .
j_call: TRBJ1-1
v_call: TRBV12-3/TRBV12-4

cdr3_aa: CASSPSASYEQYF
cdr3_nt: TGTGCCAGCTCACCATCGGCCTCCTACGAGCAGTACTTC
clone_size: .
d_call: .
j_call: TRBJ2-7
v_call: TRBV18

cdr3_aa: CASSPDSGRARYEQYF
cdr3_nt: TGTGCCAGCAGTCCAGATAGCGGGAGGGCCCGCTACGAGCAGTACTTC
clone_size: few
d_call: TRBD2
j_call: TRBJ2-7
v_call: TRBV12-3/TRBV12-4

cdr3_aa: CASSQDVATRLSRNTEAFF
cdr3_nt: TGCGCCAGCAGCCAAGATGTCGCCACCCGGTTGTCTAGGAACACTGAAGCTTTCTTT
clone_size: .
d_call: .
j_call: TRBJ1-1
v_call: TRBV4-3

cdr3_aa: CASSQLTSESSYNEQFF
cdr3_nt: TGTGCCAGCAGCCAACTTACTAGCGAAAGCTCCTACAATGAGCAGTTCTTC
clone_size: once
d_call: TRBD2
j_call: TRBJ2-1
v_call: TRBV3-1

cdr3_aa: CASSLSQGSYEQYF
cdr3_nt: TGTGCCAGCAGTTTATCACAGGGGAGCTACGAGCAGTACTTC
clone_size: many
d_call: TRBD1
j_call: TRBJ2-7
v_call: TRBV28

cdr3_aa: CASSVRWSGELFF
cdr3_nt: TGTGCCAGCAGCGTGAGATGGTCCGGGGAGCTGTTTTTT
clone_size: few
d_call: .
j_call: TRBJ2-2
v_call: TRBV9

cdr3_aa: CSVRLNYNEQFF
cdr3_nt: TGCAGCGTTCGTCTCAATTACAATGAGCAGTTCTTC
clone_size: many
d_call: .
j_call: TRBJ2-1
v_call: TRBV29-1

cdr3_aa: CASSRTGTNTEAFF
cdr3_nt: TGTGCCAGCTCGAGGACGGGCACGAACACTGAAGCTTTCTTT
clone_size: .
d_call: .
j_call: TRBJ1-1
v_call: TRBV18

cdr3_aa: CSARDLGSVPQHF
cdr3_nt: TGCAGTGCTAGAGATTTGGGTTCGGTGCCCCAGCATTTT
clone_size: .
d_call: .
j_call: TRBJ1-5
v_call: TRBV20-1

cdr3_aa: CASSLPGPHTQYF
cdr3_nt: TGTGCCAGCAGCCTCCCGGGACCCCATACGCAGTATTTT
clone_size: .
d_call: .
j_call: TRBJ2-3
v_call: TRBV7-2

cdr3_aa: CASSYLGLDEQFF
cdr3_nt: TGTGCCAGCAGTTACCTGGGGTTGGATGAGCAGTTCTTC
clone_size: few
d_call: .
j_call: TRBJ2-1
v_call: TRBV6-5

cdr3_aa: CASSQGTGAVYYGYTF
cdr3_nt: TGTGCCAGCAGCCAAGGGACAGGGGCCGTTTACTATGGCTACACCTTC
clone_size: few
d_call: TRBD1
j_call: TRBJ1-2
v_call: TRBV14

cdr3_aa: CASSFGGSVYEQYF
cdr3_nt: TGTGCCAGCAGCTTTGGCGGGAGCGTCTACGAGCAGTACTTC
clone_size: .
d_call: TRBD2
j_call: TRBJ2-7
v_call: TRBV5-4

cdr3_aa: CASIRQRFTGELFF
cdr3_nt: TGTGCCAGCATTCGCCAAAGGTTCACCGGGGAGCTGTTTTTT
clone_size: .
d_call: .
j_call: TRBJ2-2
v_call: TRBV12-3/TRBV12-4

cdr3_aa: CASSLWTGDSNEQFF
cdr3_nt: TGTGCCAGCAGCCTATGGACAGGGGATAGCAATGAGCAGTTCTTC
clone_size: .
d_call: TRBD1
j_call: TRBJ2-1
v_call: TRBV7-8

cdr3_aa: CASSGVAGGDEQYF
cdr3_nt: TGTGCCAGCAGTGGGGTAGCGGGAGGGGACGAGCAGTACTTC
clone_size: few
d_call: TRBD2
j_call: TRBJ2-7
v_call: TRBV25-1

cdr3_aa: CATSDPGGVYNEQFF
cdr3_nt: TGTGCCACCAGTGACCCAGGGGGGGTTTACAATGAGCAGTTCTTC
clone_size: .
d_call: .
j_call: TRBJ2-1
v_call: TRBV24-1

cdr3_aa: CASSRQGATHYEQYF
cdr3_nt: TGTGCCAGCAGCCGACAGGGGGCAACTCACTACGAGCAGTACTTC
clone_size: .
d_call: TRBD1
j_call: TRBJ2-7
v_call: TRBV7-8

cdr3_aa: CATSRDGGSTDTQYF
cdr3_nt: TGTGCCACCAGCAGAGATGGGGGGAGTACAGATACGCAGTATTTT
clone_size: few
d_call: .
j_call: TRBJ2-3
v_call: TRBV15

cdr3_aa: CASSLNRRDRGSYEQYF
cdr3_nt: TGCGCCAGCAGCCTTAACCGCCGGGACAGGGGCTCCTACGAGCAGTACTTC
clone_size: few
d_call: TRBD1
j_call: TRBJ2-7
v_call: TRBV5-1

cdr3_aa: CASSPRRDSRTDTQYF
cdr3_nt: TGTGCCAGCTCACCACGCCGGGACAGCCGCACAGATACGCAGTATTTT
clone_size: many
d_call: TRBD1
j_call: TRBJ2-3
v_call: TRBV18

cdr3_aa: CASSLDEPVEQYF
cdr3_nt: TGCGCCAGCAGCTTGGACGAACCAGTCGAGCAGTACTTC
clone_size: few
d_call: .
j_call: TRBJ2-7
v_call: TRBV5-1

cdr3_aa: CASSKGQGGGYTF
cdr3_nt: TGCGCCAGCAGCAAAGGACAGGGTGGGGGCTACACCTTC
clone_size: .
d_call: TRBD1
j_call: TRBJ1-2
v_call: TRBV5-1

cdr3_aa: CASSNPGLAGANTGELFF
cdr3_nt: TGTGCCAGCAGCAATCCGGGACTAGCGGGGGCGAACACCGGGGAGCTGTTTTTT
clone_size: few
d_call: TRBD2
j_call: TRBJ2-2
v_call: TRBV5-5

cdr3_aa: CASSRGTGGIYTEAFF
cdr3_nt: TGTGCCAGCTCACGTGGGACAGGGGGAATTTACACTGAAGCTTTCTTT
clone_size: .
d_call: TRBD1
j_call: TRBJ1-1
v_call: TRBV18

cdr3_aa: CASSQDLETGGAEQYF
cdr3_nt: TGTGCCAGCAGCCAAGATCTGGAGACAGGGGGCGCGGAGCAGTACTTC
clone_size: .
d_call: TRBD1
j_call: TRBJ2-7
v_call: TRBV4-2